The source of this TCR beta chain is a study of T-cell memory formation after mild COVID-19. Each CDR3 protein is one row after TCRdb ran MiXCR on the 5' RACE reads. Here the sample spans about 350,000 distinct CDR3 sequences, approximately 15% being singletons. Germline V gene sequence: CDR1 SGHAT, CDR2 FQNNGV. With 5 bases clipped from V and 11 bases from J, the junction kept 8 bases outside the gene matches. The CDR3 totals 12 residues. The sequence was obtained from a man aged 18 to 35 who had mild COVID-19 (a few samples of this study predate the infection). Cell type and time point are not known. Sequenced: PBMCs or a T cell subset sorted from them (not recorded which). This chain joins TRBV11-2 and TRBJ1-1; TRBD1 agrees at 7 bases. The CDR3 here is CASSTIQGVAFF. The CDR3 DNA sequence: TGTGCCAGCAGCACGATTCAGGGGGTGGCTTTCTTT.